This TCR beta chain stems from a study of T cells in women clearing cervical HPV infection. In the study overall: Controls gave blood once infection was undetectable; cases at lesion identification. HLA type stays a possible confounder, typing being limited.

Assay used: immunoSEQ multiplex PCR; TCRdb lists only in-frame clones, some missing. The sample has 20,000 to 25,000 clones. Study outcomes and limitations: Controls had more TRBV6-7 (0.16%) than cases (roughly 0.11%).

Looked up from germline, CDR1 is MNHNS and CDR2 is SASEGT. The V and J ends lost 3 bases and 3 bases, in that order; junction bases with no gene match: 7. This CDR3 has 15 amino acids. Turning to this clone: Its antigen is unidentified. The missing CDR3 end, 3 residues past where the read stops, is filled in from the germline J gene.

Sequencing was carried out using blood buffy coat. The sequence derives from a woman aged 18-69 years with a cervical HPV16 infection that either progressed to CIN3+ or cleared (not recorded which). The V gene is TRBV6-1, the J gene TRBJ2-5, with 7 bases fitting TRBD1. The CDR3 region is CASSDIQQGKETQYF. The DNA read from the CDR3 is TGTGCCAGCAGTGATATTCAACAGGGGAAAGAGACC.